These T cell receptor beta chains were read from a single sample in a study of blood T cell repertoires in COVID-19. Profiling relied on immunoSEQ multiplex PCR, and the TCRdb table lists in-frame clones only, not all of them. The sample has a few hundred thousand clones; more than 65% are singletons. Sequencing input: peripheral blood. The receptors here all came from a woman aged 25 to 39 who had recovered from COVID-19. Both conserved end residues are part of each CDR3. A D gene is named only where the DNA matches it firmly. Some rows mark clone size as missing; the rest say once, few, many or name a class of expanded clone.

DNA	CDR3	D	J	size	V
TGTGCCAGCAGCACCTTAGCGGGAGAAGATACGCAGTATTTT	CASSTLAGEDTQYF	TRBD2	TRBJ2-3	.	TRBV7-9
TGTGCCAGTGGGGGGGTTCAGCCCCAGCATTTT	CASGGVQPQHF	.	TRBJ1-5	few	TRBV19
TGCGCCAGCTGTCCAGGGGCTACGAACACCGGGGAGCTGTTTTTT	CASCPGATNTGELFF	.	TRBJ2-2	.	TRBV5-1
TGCAGTGCTCCGACAGGATTCGAGCAGTACTTC	CSAPTGFEQYF	.	TRBJ2-7	.	TRBV20-1
TGCGCCAGCAGCCCGGGACTAGCGTCCTACAATGAGCAGTTCTTC	CASSPGLASYNEQFF	TRBD2	TRBJ2-1	.	TRBV5-1
TGTGCCAGCAGCGTGACTAGCGGCCGCACCGGGGAGCTGTTTTTT	CASSVTSGRTGELFF	TRBD2	TRBJ2-2	.	TRBV7-3
TGCAGCGTTAGTGCTAGCGGAAACAATGAGCAGTTCTTC	CSVSASGNNEQFF	TRBD2	TRBJ2-1	.	TRBV29-1
TGTGCCAGCACCGGGACTAGCGGGAGTTCCGGGGAGCTGTTTTTT	CASTGTSGSSGELFF	TRBD2	TRBJ2-2	medium-sized	TRBV6-6
TGTGCCAGCAACCCCCCAGCGGGAGGGTCAGATACGCAGTATTTT	CASNPPAGGSDTQYF	TRBD2	TRBJ2-3	.	TRBV5-4
TGTGCCACCAGCAGAGTGGAGGGCACCTACGAGCAGTACTTC	CATSRVEGTYEQYF	.	TRBJ2-7	few	TRBV15
TGTGCCTGGACGACTACCCCGATGAACACTGAAGCTTTCTTT	CAWTTTPMNTEAFF	.	TRBJ1-1	.	TRBV30
TGTGCCAGCAGTCCCCGACTAGCGGGAGGCGTGGAGACCCAGTACTTC	CASSPRLAGGVETQYF	TRBD2	TRBJ2-5	once	TRBV27
TGTGCCAGCTCACCACCGGCCCACACCGGGGAGCTGTTTTTT	CASSPPAHTGELFF	.	TRBJ2-2	few	TRBV18
TGTGCCAGCAGGTCAGGGGGCTGGGGCTACACCTTC	CASRSGGWGYTF	TRBD1	TRBJ1-2	.	TRBV6-5
TGTGCCAGCAGCTTAGCGTTGGGACAGGAGCAGTACTTC	CASSLALGQEQYF	TRBD1	TRBJ2-7	.	TRBV11-3
TGTGCCAGCAGCTCAGCTCTAGCGGTCACGAGCTCCTACAATGAGCAGTTCTTC	CASSSALAVTSSYNEQFF	TRBD2	TRBJ2-1	few	TRBV7-9
TGTGCCAGCATGGCACTAGCGGAACCCTACGAGCAGTACTTC	CASMALAEPYEQYF	TRBD2	TRBJ2-7	few	TRBV6-5
TGCGCCAGCAGCCAAGGACGGGATGAGGGCACAGATACGCAGTATTTT	CASSQGRDEGTDTQYF	.	TRBJ2-3	.	TRBV4-1
TGTGCCAGCATTCTCGGGTCGAACACCGGGGAGCTGTTTTTT	CASILGSNTGELFF	.	TRBJ2-2	.	TRBV28
TGTGCCAGCAGCTACCTTAAAGGTGTCGACAAGGACACCTTC	CASSYLKGVDKDTF	.	TRBJ1-2	.	TRBV7-9
TGTGCCAGCAGCCATACAGGGAGTCAGCCCCAGCATTTT	CASSHTGSQPQHF	.	TRBJ1-5	.	TRBV3-1/TRBV3-2
TGTGCCAGTAGTATATTGATAGGACTAGGTACCTACGAGCAGTACTTC	CASSILIGLGTYEQYF	TRBD2	TRBJ2-7	.	TRBV19
TGTGCCATCAGGGGGCAGGCCTTGCTCTACGAGCAGTACTTC	CAIRGQALLYEQYF	.	TRBJ2-7	.	TRBV10-3
TGTGCCAGGGACAGAGCCTACGAGCAGTACTTC	CARDRAYEQYF	.	TRBJ2-7	.	TRBV12-3/TRBV12-4
TGTGCCAGCAGCCCGTTAGATTCTAGCACAGATACGCAGTATTTT	CASSPLDSSTDTQYF	.	TRBJ2-3	.	TRBV3-1/TRBV3-2
TGTGCCATCAGGGATGCGGGATCCTACGAGCAGTACTTC	CAIRDAGSYEQYF	.	TRBJ2-7	.	TRBV10-3
TGTGCCAGCAGCTTAGATCCATTCGAGGCCTCCTACGAGCAGTACTTC	CASSLDPFEASYEQYF	.	TRBJ2-7	few	TRBV11-2
TGTGCCAGTAGTACACGGGACAGGGGAGGCACTGAAGCTTTCTTT	CASSTRDRGGTEAFF	TRBD1	TRBJ1-1	.	TRBV19
TGTGCCAGCAGTGACAGACAGACTTTAGAAGCTTTCTTT	CASSDRQTLEAFF	.	TRBJ1-1	.	TRBV28
TGTGCCTGGAAATTCGAGGATACGCAGTATTTT	CAWKFEDTQYF	.	TRBJ2-3	.	TRBV30
TGCGCCAGCAGTTTCGGGGGGGGCGAGACCCAGTACTTC	CASSFGGGETQYF	TRBD2	TRBJ2-5	few	TRBV5-1
TGTGCCAGCAGCCCCGAGGCCAAAACTATCTCCTACGAGCAGTACTTC	CASSPEAKTISYEQYF	.	TRBJ2-7	.	TRBV9